These 23 T cell receptor beta chains were all obtained from the same sample, sequenced in a study of OX40 agonist ivuxolimab in advanced cancers. Sequencing used immunoSEQ multiplex PCR; TCRdb keeps in-frame clones, though not all of them. Of some 15,000 clones detected, 86% appear once; the ten largest clones hold around 20%. The sample in question was CD4+ or CD8+ T cells sorted from blood, obtained in a trial of the OX40 agonist ivuxolimab. Receptor source: an adult with an advanced solid tumor such as melanoma, head and neck, liver or kidney cancer.

This clone showed up just a few times. V and J are TRBV5-1 and TRBJ1-1; D is uncertain. The CDR3 runs 14 residues. Per the germline V gene, CDR1 is SGHRS and CDR2 is YFSETQ. Trimming pared 0 bases from V and 2 bases from J, leaving 8 bases between. The CDR3 sequence: CASSLEWVNTEAFF. CDR3 nucleotide sequence: TGCGCCAGCAGCTTGGAATGGGTTAACACTGAAGCTTTCTTT.

The chain employs TRBV27 and TRBJ2-7; D gene uncertain. Trimming shortened V by 4 bases and J by 5 bases, and 9 bases separated the two germline ends. Germline V gene sequence: CDR1 MNHEY, CDR2 SMNVEV (reference sequence). The CDR3 spans 12 residues. The CDR3 coding sequence is TGTGCCAGCAGTTCCCGAGGCCACGAGCAGTACTTC. The encoded protein is CASSSRGHEQYF.

V is TRBV6-5 and J is TRBJ2-1; TRBD1 agrees at 10 bases. V was clipped by 2 bases and J by 7 bases; unmatched bases: 5. Germline loops: CDR1 MNHEY, CDR2 SVGAGI. CDR3 length: 15 amino acids. The CDR3 DNA follows: TGTGCCAGCAGTTACCGACAGGGGGCTGGGAATGAGCAGTTCTTC. The encoded protein is CASSYRQGAGNEQFF.

This chain connects TRBV28 to TRBJ2-7; 12 bases map to TRBD2. Germline lookup yields CDR1 MDHEN and CDR2 SYDVKM. The CDR3 sequence is 13 residues long. V lost 7 bases, J lost 4 bases, and 2 bases stayed unmatched. The CDR3: CASILAGGYEQYF. CDR3 coding DNA: TGTGCCAGCATACTAGCGGGAGGATACGAGCAGTACTTC.

The J gene is TRBJ2-5, the V gene TRBV7-9; D unresolved. CDR1 and CDR2 (germline): SEHNR, FQNEAQ (reference sequence). Trimming took off 1 base at V and 5 bases at J, with 8 bases between the two ends. This CDR3 is built from 13 residues. CDR3 in DNA: TGTGCCAGCAGCTTAGGGGTAGGGGAGACCCAGTACTTC. It encodes CASSLGVGETQYF.

This chain links TRBV27 with TRBJ2-7; D not certain. Trimming shortened V by 3 bases and J by 3 bases, and 9 bases separated the two germline ends. This CDR3 spans 13 amino acids. Germline assignment: CDR1 MNHEY and CDR2 SMNVEV (reference sequence). The DNA of the CDR3 is TGTGCCAGCAGTTTGGGTGGGAACTACGAGCAGTACTTC. This sequence encodes CASSLGGNYEQYF.

The J gene is TRBJ1-5, the V gene TRBV19; D not resolved. The CDR3 is made up of 17 amino acids. Germline V gives CDR1 LNHDA, CDR2 SQIVND (reference sequence). V shed 0 bases and J shed 6 bases, with 18 bases lying between them. The CDR3 sequence: CASSIDGYSFTGQPQHF. The DNA of the CDR3 is TGTGCCAGTAGTATAGATGGTTACAGCTTCACGGGTCAGCCCCAGCATTTT.

The V call is TRBV7-2, the J call TRBJ2-5; unclear D gene. Germline CDR1 and CDR2: SGHTA and FQGNSA. V lost 5 bases to trimming and J lost 4 bases, with 14 bases between them. The length of the CDR3 is 14 residues. In nucleotides, the CDR3 is TGTGCCAGCAGCCAAATGGGGTTTTCAGAGACCCAGTACTTC. Protein: CASSQMGFSETQYF.

The gene calls are TRBV9 and TRBJ2-7; D perhaps matches TRBD1 (5 bases). The germline V gene encodes CDR1 SGDLS and CDR2 YYNGEE. This CDR3 is 13 amino acids long. Trimming took off 2 bases at V and 9 bases at J, with 15 bases between the two ends. The CDR3 protein is CASSVWGTGGQYF. The DNA of the CDR3 is TGTGCCAGCAGCGTGTGGGGAACAGGCGGGCAGTACTTC.

The chain recombines TRBV7-6 with TRBJ2-5, with 9 positions matching TRBD1. Germline V lookup: CDR1 SGHVS, CDR2 FNYEAQ. The CDR3 is made up of 17 amino acids. Trimming took 4 bases from V and 4 from J; bases not matched to a gene: 13. CDR3 DNA: TGTGCCAGCAGCTCGGCAGGGGGTACAGGGGGCGGAGAGACCCAGTACTTC. Residues: CASSSAGGTGGGETQYF. Drawing the rest from reference TRBV7-6 and TRBJ2-5, the complete variable domain is GAGVSQSPRYKVTKRGQDVALRCDPISGHVSLYWYRQALGQGPEFLTYFNYEAQQDKSGLPNDRFSAERPEGSISTLTIQRTEQRDSAMYRCASSSAGGTGGGETQYFGPGTRLLVL.

V usage is TRBV10-3 and J usage is TRBJ2-3; 8 positions match TRBD2. CDR1 and CDR2 (germline): ENHRY, SYGVKD. The V and J ends lost 10 bases and 3 bases, in that order; junction bases with no gene match: 6. CDR3 size: 13 residues. The CDR3 DNA reads TGTGCCAGCCAGCGGGAGCCAACAGATACGCAGTATTTT. Its protein is CASQREPTDTQYF.

J is TRBJ2-2 and V is TRBV6-5; 11 bases are a match to TRBD2. The junction had 3 bases not matched to a gene; V was cut back by 5 bases and J by 4 bases. Germline V CDR1 and CDR2: MNHEY, SVGAGI. The CDR3 runs to 15 residues. In nucleotides, the CDR3 is TGTGCCAGCAGTCGCGGGACTAGCGGCACCGGGGAGCTGTTTTTT. Its translation: CASSRGTSGTGELFF.

The V call is TRBV14, the J call TRBJ2-3, with D perhaps matching TRBD1 (6 bases). The germline gives CDR1 SGHDN, CDR2 FVKESK. V lost 5 bases, J lost 8 bases, and 14 bases lay in between. The CDR3 has 13 amino acids. CDR3 in DNA: TGTGCCAGCAGCGTAACAGGGATCGGTACGCAGTATTTT. Its protein product is CASSVTGIGTQYF.

The V call is TRBV5-1, the J call TRBJ1-1; D is uncertain. This CDR3 contains 14 residues. The germline gives CDR1 SGHRS, CDR2 YFSETQ. The ends were cut back, 1 base at V and 2 bases at J, with 9 bases in the middle. CDR3 residues: CASSLTPANTEAFF. CDR3 bases: TGCGCCAGCAGCTTGACTCCGGCAAACACTGAAGCTTTCTTT.

This chain joins TRBV2 and TRBJ2-2, with D unresolved. Germline V lookup: CDR1 SNHLY, CDR2 FYNNEI. The CDR3 runs to 14 residues. V dropped 4 bases and J dropped 0 bases, with 6 bases sitting between them. The DNA for the CDR3 is TGTGCCAGCAGTGCCACATCGAACACCGGGGAGCTGTTTTTT. It encodes CASSATSNTGELFF. The complete variable domain, with remaining parts taken from reference TRBV2 and TRBJ2-2, reads EPEVTQTPSHQVTQMGQEVILRCVPISNHLYFYWYRQILGQKVEFLVSFYNNEISEKSEIFDDQFSVERPDGSNFTLKIRSTKLEDSAMYFCASSATSNTGELFFGEGSRLTVL.

This rearrangement joins TRBV9 to TRBJ1-3; D is unclear. Germline values: CDR1 SGDLS, CDR2 YYNGEE. This CDR3 contains 14 residues. Trimming took off 6 bases at V and 6 bases at J, with 16 bases between the two ends. CDR3 region: CASTPEWDLNTIYF. CDR3 coding DNA: TGTGCCAGCACCCCCGAGTGGGATTTAAACACCATATATTTT.

This clone was counted once. The chain recombines TRBV6-5 with TRBJ1-5; D ambiguous. This CDR3 comprises 13 residues. Trimming cost V 9 bases and J 0 bases, with 9 bases left between them. The germline V gene encodes CDR1 MNHEY and CDR2 SVGAGI. CDR3 in amino acids: CASRTASNQPQHF. The CDR3 nucleotides read TGTGCCAGTAGAACAGCTAGCAATCAGCCCCAGCATTTT.

The chain employs TRBV7-9 and TRBJ2-1, with 7 bases matching TRBD2. Germline loops: CDR1 SEHNR, CDR2 FQNEAQ (reference sequence). V was clipped by 7 bases and J by 4 bases; unmatched bases: 13. This CDR3 contains 16 residues. Here the CDR3 DNA reads TGTGCCAGCACCCTTATGGGGGGGAGGGATTACAATGAGCAGTTCTTC. Protein: CASTLMGGRDYNEQFF.

This clone has just a few counts. This chain joins TRBV19 and TRBJ2-7, with 10 nucleotides matching TRBD1. Looked up from germline, CDR1 is LNHDA and CDR2 is SQIVND (reference sequence). This CDR3 is 15 amino acids long. The trim removed 2 bases at V and 5 bases at J, leaving 6 bases unmatched. The CDR3 loop reads CASSISGQGTDEQYF. CDR3 in DNA: TGTGCCAGTAGTATATCGGGACAGGGGACCGACGAGCAGTACTTC.

The CDR3 DNA follows: TGTGCCAGCAGCTTGGGTGGTGGCGGGTCCTATGGCTACACCTTC. Its translation is CASSLGGGGSYGYTF. The V gene is TRBV5-5, the J gene TRBJ1-2, with unresolved D. The CDR3 is made up of 15 amino acids. Deletions cut 0 bases from V and 4 bases from J, with 13 bases between. CDR1 SGHKS and CDR2 YYEKEE come from the germline V gene (reference sequence).

The chain recombines TRBV2 with TRBJ2-5, with 10 bases fitting TRBD1. The CDR3 contains 15 residues. Germline V gene data show CDR1 as SNHLY and CDR2 as FYNNEI. V trimming: 5 bases; J trimming: 4 bases; junction bases outside the gene matches: 7. CDR3 in DNA: TGTGCCAGCAGTCGGGACAGGGGATTTGGAGAGACCCAGTACTTC. It is translated as CASSRDRGFGETQYF.

The chain combines TRBV19 with TRBJ1-5; the D is unclear. Germline V gene data show CDR1 as LNHDA and CDR2 as SQIVND (reference sequence). The CDR3 has 12 residues. Trimming cost V 2 bases and J 3 bases, with 2 bases left between them. CDR3 sequence: CASSIINQPQHF. The CDR3 DNA reads TGTGCCAGTAGTATAATCAATCAGCCCCAGCATTTT.

The rearrangement links TRBV7-3 to TRBJ1-2; D uncertain. The CDR3 runs 13 residues. Looked up from germline, CDR1 is SGHTA and CDR2 is FQGTGA. Trimming cost V 5 bases and J 6 bases, with 13 bases left between them. CDR3 residues: CASSPSTQNGYTF. CDR3 bases: TGTGCCAGCAGCCCATCCACCCAGAATGGCTACACCTTC.